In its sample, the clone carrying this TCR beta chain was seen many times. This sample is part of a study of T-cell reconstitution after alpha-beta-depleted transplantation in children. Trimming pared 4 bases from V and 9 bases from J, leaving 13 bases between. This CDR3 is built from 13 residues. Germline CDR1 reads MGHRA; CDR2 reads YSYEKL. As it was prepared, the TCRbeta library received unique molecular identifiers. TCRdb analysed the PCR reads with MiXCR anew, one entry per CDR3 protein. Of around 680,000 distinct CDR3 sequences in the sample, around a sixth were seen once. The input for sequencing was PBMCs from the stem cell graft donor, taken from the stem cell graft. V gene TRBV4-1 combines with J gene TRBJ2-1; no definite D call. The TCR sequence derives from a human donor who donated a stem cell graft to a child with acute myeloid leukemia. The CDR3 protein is CASSPPNSFEQFF. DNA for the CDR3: TGCGCCAGCAGCCCACCCAATTCATTTGAGCAGTTCTTC.